A single sample gave rise to the 31 T cell receptor beta chains below, sequenced in a study of beta chain features in type 1 diabetes. Broader study findings: Type 1 diabetes patients showed a moderate but significant shortening of TCRB CDR3s in all four CD4+ subsets.

The antigens for these receptors are not known. As every portion of the isolated RNA was reverse transcribed, the sequencing read expressed TCRB transcripts. TCRdb's table, derived via immunoSEQ multiplex PCR, lists solely in-frame clones and lacks some. Of approximately 600,000 clones in the sample, about an eighth were seen once. The specimen was naive CD4+ T cells from blood. The origin of the receptors is a young man with type 1 diabetes.

V usage is TRBV7-2 and J usage is TRBJ2-7; 10 bases map to TRBD2. J gave up 3 bases and V 0 bases, and 5 bases lay outside the gene matches. Germline CDR1 SGHTA, CDR2 FQGNSA. The CDR3 has 16 residues. CDR3 nucleotides: TGTGCCAGCAGCTTAGCGGGACTAGCGACTTTCTACGAGCAGTACTTC. Translation gives CASSLAGLATFYEQYF. The whole variable domain, filled in from reference TRBV7-2 and TRBJ2-7, reads GAGVSQSPSNKVTEKGKDVELRCDPISGHTALYWYRQSLGQGLEFLIYFQGNSAPDKSGLPSDRFSAERTGGSVSTLTIQRTQQEDSAVYLCASSLAGLATFYEQYFGPGTRLTVT.

The chain has TRBV6-6 and TRBJ2-5; TRBD2 matches 10 bases. The CDR3 sequence is 14 residues long. Germline values: CDR1 MNHNY, CDR2 SVGAGI (reference sequence). With 5 bases clipped from V and 4 bases from J, the junction kept 4 bases outside the gene matches. CDR3 loop: CASSSGGAGETQYF. The CDR3 nucleotides are TGTGCCAGCAGTAGCGGGGGGGCCGGAGAGACCCAGTACTTC.

This clone was detected only a few times. This chain uses TRBV5-1 with TRBJ2-1; TRBD2 aligns across 10 bases. V lost 0 bases to trimming and J lost 4 bases; unmatched junction nucleotides: 4. The CDR3 has 16 residues. Germline loops: CDR1 SGHRS, CDR2 YFSETQ. As DNA, the CDR3 is TGCGCCAGCAGCTTGGCCACTAGCGGGGTATACAATGAGCAGTTCTTC. Amino acid sequence: CASSLATSGVYNEQFF. The full variable domain, completed using reference TRBV5-1 and TRBJ2-1, is KAGVTQTPRYLIKTRGQQVTLSCSPISGHRSVSWYQQTPGQGLQFLFEYFSETQRNKGNFPGRFSGRQFSNSRSEMNVSTLELGDSALYLCASSLATSGVYNEQFFGPGTRLTVL.

V gene TRBV5-1 combines with J gene TRBJ1-4; 9 positions agree with TRBD1. Germline V gene lookup returns CDR1 SGHRS and CDR2 YFSETQ. The CDR3 is made up of 13 amino acids. The V and J ends lost 4 bases and 8 bases, in that order; junction bases with no gene match: 3. CDR3 bases: TGCGCCAGCAGCGGGGGACAGGGCGAAAAACTGTTTTTT. It encodes CASSGGQGEKLFF.

This clone came up a few times. This chain links TRBV9 with TRBJ2-5, with 8 bases aligning to TRBD1. The V segment lost 3 bases and the J segment 6 bases; nucleotides outside the gene matches: 7. Germline CDR1 SGDLS, CDR2 YYNGEE. There are 14 residues in the CDR3. This CDR3 reads CASSGQGSVKTQYF. CDR3 DNA sequence: TGTGCCAGCAGCGGACAGGGGAGTGTAAAGACCCAGTACTTC.

V and J are TRBV4-3 and TRBJ2-3, with D perhaps TRBD2 (6 bases). CDR1 and CDR2 from the germline V gene are LGHNA and YSLEER. Trimming stripped 1 base from V and 1 base from J, with 15 bases between. This CDR3 region has 17 residues. The CDR3 sequence: CASSQGGTTGGTDTQYF. DNA of the CDR3: TGCGCCAGCAGCCAAGGAGGCACGACGGGGGGCACAGATACGCAGTATTTT.

This chain's CDR3 is CASSSDRQETQYF. The CDR3 region has the DNA TGTGCCAGCAGCTCGGACAGACAAGAGACCCAGTACTTC. The chain carries TRBV7-8 and TRBJ2-5; a weak D match, TRBD1 (6 bases). The CDR3 contains 13 residues. V gave up 4 bases and J gave up 2 bases, with 8 bases separating them. Germline V lookup: CDR1 SGHVS, CDR2 FQNEAQ.

This clone came up a few times. The chain uses TRBV7-2 and TRBJ2-3; D is undetermined. There are 14 residues in the CDR3. Germline lookup yields CDR1 SGHTA and CDR2 FQGNSA. The germline V and J ends were trimmed by 1 base and 2 bases, with 7 bases remaining between them. CDR3 region: CASSLVGFTDTQYF. CDR3 DNA: TGTGCCAGCAGCTTAGTCGGGTTCACAGATACGCAGTATTTT.

This clone was found a few times. CDR3 protein: CASSGDPGLLGHEQFF. CDR3 DNA sequence: TGTGCCAGCAGCGGGGATCCGGGGCTCTTGGGGCATGAGCAGTTCTTC. The rearrangement links TRBV9 to TRBJ2-1, with D perhaps TRBD1 or TRBD2 (5 bases each). V was shortened by 3 bases and J by 8 bases, with 21 bases between the two germline ends. Germline CDR1 and CDR2: SGDLS and YYNGEE. The CDR3 length is 16 residues. Together with reference TRBV9 and TRBJ2-1, the CDR3 gives the full variable domain: DSGVTQTPKHLITATGQRVTLRCSPRSGDLSVYWYQQSLDQGLQFLIQYYNGEERAKGNILERFSAQQFPDLHSELNLSSLELGDSALYFCASSGDPGLLGHEQFFGPGTRLTVL.

V and J are TRBV2 and TRBJ2-5; TRBD1 agrees at 9 bases. V trimming: 7 bases; J trimming: 4 bases; junction bases outside the gene matches: 7. The germline CDR1 and CDR2 sequences are SNHLY and FYNNEI. This CDR3 region has 14 residues. CDR3 in amino acids: CASKVQGAGETQYF. For the CDR3, the DNA is TGTGCCAGCAAGGTACAGGGGGCAGGAGAGACCCAGTACTTC.

In its sample, this clone was seen a few times. The V call is TRBV10-3, the J call TRBJ1-2; D gene unclear. The germline V and J ends were trimmed by 10 bases and 4 bases, with 13 bases remaining between them. The CDR3 is 12 amino acids. Germline V lookup: CDR1 ENHRY, CDR2 SYGVKD. The CDR3 DNA reads TGTGCCACATCACCAGCAATCTATGGCTACACCTTC. Its translation: CATSPAIYGYTF.

For this clone: Other DNA sequences in this specimen translate into the identical CDR3. This chain uses TRBV28 with TRBJ2-5; 8 bases line up with TRBD1. Germline CDR1 and CDR2: MDHEN and SYDVKM. This CDR3 region has 13 residues. The junction had 1 base not matched to a gene; V was cut back by 4 bases and J by 3 bases. CDR3 protein: CASSSGQEETQYF. The CDR3 nucleotides are TGTGCCAGCAGTTCGGGACAGGAAGAGACCCAGTACTTC. Supplemented by reference TRBV28 and TRBJ2-5, the full variable domain reads DVKVTQSSRYLVKRTGEKVFLECVQDMDHENMFWYRQDPGLGLRLIYFSYDVKMKEKGDIPEGYSVSREKKERFSLILESASTNQTSMYLCASSSGQEETQYFGPGTRLLVL.

This clone was picked up a small number of times. The genes are TRBV6-5 and TRBJ1-2, with TRBD1 matching over 9 bases. V lost 8 bases and J lost 5; bases outside the gene matches: 6. CDR1 is MNHEY and CDR2 is SVGAGI in the germline V gene. The CDR3 is made up of 13 amino acids. The CDR3 nucleotides are TGTGCCAGCGCGTCCGGACAGGGGTATGGCTACACCTTC. It yields the protein CASASGQGYGYTF.

This clone has more than one count but fewer than ten. The chain is built from TRBV5-1 and TRBJ2-1; no firm D call. The CDR3 has 14 residues. Germline-derived CDR1 and CDR2 are SGHRS and YFSETQ. V shed 0 bases and J shed 8 bases, with 12 bases lying between them. DNA for the CDR3: TGCGCCAGCAGCTTGGCGTTCTCTCCCCATGAGCAGTTCTTC. Protein: CASSLAFSPHEQFF. Complete variable domain (other parts from reference TRBV5-1 and TRBJ2-1): KAGVTQTPRYLIKTRGQQVTLSCSPISGHRSVSWYQQTPGQGLQFLFEYFSETQRNKGNFPGRFSGRQFSNSRSEMNVSTLELGDSALYLCASSLAFSPHEQFFGPGTRLTVL.

V gene TRBV5-1 combines with J gene TRBJ1-1; 9 bases agree with TRBD1. The CDR3 covers 16 residues. J gave up 0 bases and V 4 bases, and 7 bases lay outside the gene matches. In germline, CDR1 is SGHRS, CDR2 YFSETQ. CDR3 DNA: TGCGCCAGCAGCACCGGGACAGGGCTTATGAACACTGAAGCTTTCTTT. Its translation: CASSTGTGLMNTEAFF.

The chain uses TRBV7-9 and TRBJ1-1; D may be TRBD1 (6 bases). Germline CDR1 reads SEHNR; CDR2 reads FQNEAQ (reference sequence). V was trimmed by 4 bases and J by 3 bases, leaving 12 bases between them. CDR3 length: 14 residues. The CDR3 spells CASSSQGQYTEAFF. CDR3 nucleotide sequence: TGTGCCAGCAGCTCACAGGGCCAGTACACTGAAGCTTTCTTT.

This clone has only a few counts. Distinct nucleotide sequences in the sample also encode this CDR3. The chain joins TRBV11-2 to TRBJ2-3; TRBD2 matches at 8 bases. Germline lookup yields CDR1 SGHAT and CDR2 FQNNGV. The CDR3 covers 15 residues. V was pared by 1 base and J by 5 bases, with 5 bases of the junction left unmatched. As DNA, the CDR3 is TGTGCCAGCAGCTTAGCCGGGGGGGCCGGAGATACGCAGTATTTT. This translates into CASSLAGGAGDTQYF.

This clone was detected a few times. This same CDR3 is encoded by further DNA sequences in the sample. The chain has TRBV7-9 and TRBJ1-6; a possible D gene is TRBD1 (6 bases). With 4 bases removed from V and 8 bases from J, the gap between germline ends came to 9 bases. The CDR3 is 13 amino acids. Germline CDR1 reads SEHNR; CDR2 reads FQNEAQ (reference sequence). The CDR3 DNA is TGTGCCAGCAGCTCGACAGGAGATTCACCCCTCCACTTT. Residues: CASSSTGDSPLHF.

DNA of the CDR3: TGTGCCAGCAGCCGACAGCGGGATGCCTACAATGAGCAGTTCTTC. Protein sequence: CASSRQRDAYNEQFF. This sequence joins TRBV27 and TRBJ2-1; TRBD2 matches at 7 bases. The V and J ends lost 6 bases and 2 bases, in that order; junction bases with no gene match: 7. The CDR3 runs to 15 residues. Germline assignment: CDR1 MNHEY and CDR2 SMNVEV (reference sequence).

With respect to this clone: This sample includes further DNA sequences coding for the same CDR3. V gene TRBV6-5 combines with J gene TRBJ1-1; TRBD1 might be the D (5 bases). CDR1 MNHEY and CDR2 SVGAGI come from the germline V gene. V gave up 3 bases and J gave up 1 base, with 6 bases separating them. CDR3 length: 13 amino acids. The CDR3 region has the DNA TGTGCCAGCAGTTATCAGGGGAACACTGAAGCTTTCTTT. Translation gives CASSYQGNTEAFF.

CDR3 sequence (DNA): TGTGCCAGCAGCCAACAGCCCGGGACTAGCGGATTCACCGGGGAGCTGTTTTTT. It encodes CASSQQPGTSGFTGELFF. This rearrangement joins TRBV4-2 to TRBJ2-2, with 11 bases lining up with TRBD2. Trimming removed 2 bases from V and 4 bases from J; junction bases left unmatched: 9. This CDR3 contains 18 residues. Germline CDR1 LGHNA, CDR2 YNFKEQ.

The chain recombines TRBV7-6 with TRBJ2-1; D is perhaps TRBD1 (5 bases). The germline V gene has CDR1 SGHVS and CDR2 FNYEAQ. Trimming shortened V by 1 base and J by 8 bases, and 15 bases separated the two germline ends. This CDR3 has 15 residues. CDR3 nucleotide sequence: TGTGCCAGCAGCTTAGAGGGGTGGCAGGGCGATGAGCAGTTCTTC. It is translated as CASSLEGWQGDEQFF. The entire variable domain, with the rest obtained from reference TRBV7-6 and TRBJ2-1, is as follows: GAGVSQSPRYKVTKRGQDVALRCDPISGHVSLYWYRQALGQGPEFLTYFNYEAQQDKSGLPNDRFSAERPEGSISTLTIQRTEQRDSAMYRCASSLEGWQGDEQFFGPGTRLTVL.

The V gene is TRBV6-5, the J gene TRBJ1-6; 7 bases map to TRBD1. Unmatched junction bases numbered 9, after V lost 7 bases and J lost 9 bases. The germline V gene has CDR1 MNHEY and CDR2 SVGAGI. CDR3 length equals 14 residues. This CDR3 reads CASTSTGIGSPLHF. CDR3 nucleotides: TGTGCCAGCACCTCGACAGGGATAGGTTCACCCCTCCACTTT.

This clone showed up just a few times. J is TRBJ2-6 and V is TRBV4-3; possible D gene TRBD2, 6 bases. This CDR3 region has 17 residues. Germline values: CDR1 LGHNA, CDR2 YSLEER. Trimming took off 0 bases at V and 0 bases at J, with 9 bases between the two ends. In DNA form, the CDR3 reads TGCGCCAGCAGCCAAGACGCGGGACCCTCTGGGGCCAACGTCCTGACTTTC. Translation gives CASSQDAGPSGANVLTF.

The chain couples TRBV27 to TRBJ1-1; D possibly corresponds to TRBD1 (5 bases). Per germline, CDR1 MNHEY and CDR2 SMNVEV (reference sequence). The CDR3 contains 16 residues. Trimming took 8 bases from V and 4 from J, leaving 23 bases between them. The CDR3 loop is CASGGGPPRLSTEAFF. In DNA, the CDR3 is TGTGCCAGCGGGGGGGGACCCCCAAGGTTGAGCACTGAAGCTTTCTTT.

This clone occurred a few times. J is TRBJ1-5 and V is TRBV10-3, with no clear D. The germline V gene has CDR1 ENHRY and CDR2 SYGVKD. Trimming removed 10 bases at V and 5 bases at J, with 12 bases between. The CDR3 has 12 amino acids. The CDR3 spells CATRGIDQPQHF. The CDR3 coding sequence is TGTGCCACCAGAGGGATCGATCAGCCCCAGCATTTT.

The rearrangement uses TRBV4-3 and TRBJ1-4, with a weak D call TRBD1 (6 bases). Looked up from germline, CDR1 is LGHNA and CDR2 is YSLEER. The CDR3 contains 14 residues. The V end was cut by 1 base, the J end by 7 bases, with 10 bases between. CDR3 DNA: TGCGCCAGCAGCCAAGGCAGGGGACCTGAAAAACTGTTTTTT. It specifies CASSQGRGPEKLFF.

J is TRBJ1-3 and V is TRBV9; the D is unclear. The CDR3 runs to 14 residues. V was clipped by 1 base and J by 2 bases, with 7 bases between them. Germline CDR1 is SGDLS and CDR2 is YYNGEE. For the CDR3, the DNA is TGTGCCAGCAGCGTAAGCAGCCCTGGAAACACCATATATTTT. Translating gives CASSVSSPGNTIYF.

The rearrangement links TRBV19 to TRBJ2-1; 7 bases agree with TRBD1. The V gene's germline CDR1 is LNHDA and CDR2 SQIVND (reference sequence). Trimming took 5 bases from V and 9 from J; bases not matched to a gene: 10. The CDR3 is made up of 14 amino acids. The CDR3 is CASSQEWSGGEQFF. The CDR3 nucleotides are TGTGCCAGTAGTCAGGAGTGGTCAGGGGGTGAGCAGTTCTTC.

This sequence joins TRBV5-4 and TRBJ2-7, with 8 bases identical to TRBD2. This CDR3 contains 15 residues. Germline V CDR1 and CDR2: SGHNT, YYREEE (reference sequence). Trimming took 0 bases from V and 2 from J; bases not matched to a gene: 4. CDR3 loop: CASSLAGGAPYEQYF. For the CDR3, the DNA is TGTGCCAGCAGCTTGGCCGGGGGGGCCCCCTACGAGCAGTACTTC. Using reference TRBV5-4 and TRBJ2-7 for the parts outside the CDR3, the full variable domain is ETGVTQSPTHLIKTRGQQVTLRCSSQSGHNTVSWYQQALGQGPQFIFQYYREEENGRGNFPPRFSGLQFPNYSSELNVNALELDDSALYLCASSLAGGAPYEQYFGPGTRLTVT.

Only a few counts were recorded for this clone. The chain combines TRBV4-2 with TRBJ2-7; TRBD1 aligns across 7 bases. CDR3 length equals 15 residues. Looked up from germline, CDR1 is LGHNA and CDR2 is YNFKEQ. Losses at the gene ends were 1 base for V and 0 bases for J; bases not matched to a gene: 3. In DNA form, the CDR3 reads TGTGCCAGCAGCCAAGGACAGGGCTACTCCTACGAGCAGTACTTC. It yields the protein CASSQGQGYSYEQYF.